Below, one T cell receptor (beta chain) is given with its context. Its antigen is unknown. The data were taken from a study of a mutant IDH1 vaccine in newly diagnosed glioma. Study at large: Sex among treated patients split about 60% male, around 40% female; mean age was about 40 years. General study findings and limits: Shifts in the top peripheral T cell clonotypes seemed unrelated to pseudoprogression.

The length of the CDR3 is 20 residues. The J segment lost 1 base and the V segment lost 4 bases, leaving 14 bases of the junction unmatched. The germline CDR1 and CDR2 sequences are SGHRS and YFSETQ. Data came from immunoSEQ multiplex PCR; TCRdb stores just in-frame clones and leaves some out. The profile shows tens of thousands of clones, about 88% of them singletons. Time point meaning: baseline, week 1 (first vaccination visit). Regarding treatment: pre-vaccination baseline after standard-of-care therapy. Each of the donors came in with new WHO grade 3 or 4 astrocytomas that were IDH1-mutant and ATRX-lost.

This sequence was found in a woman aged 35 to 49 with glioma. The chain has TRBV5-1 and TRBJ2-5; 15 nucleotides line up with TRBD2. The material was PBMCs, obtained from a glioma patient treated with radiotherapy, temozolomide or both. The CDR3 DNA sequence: TGCGCCAGCAGCCAGGGGACTAGCGGGGGGCCTTCAGGAACCCAAGAGACCCAGTACTTC. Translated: CASSQGTSGGPSGTQETQYF. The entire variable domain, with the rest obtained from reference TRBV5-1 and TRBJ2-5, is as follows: KAGVTQTPRYLIKTRGQQVTLSCSPISGHRSVSWYQQTPGQGLQFLFEYFSETQRNKGNFPGRFSGRQFSNSRSEMNVSTLELGDSALYLCASSQGTSGGPSGTQETQYFGPGTRLLVL.